The source of this TCR beta chain is a study of blood T cell repertoires in COVID-19. The overall study: Researchers got acute and convalescent COVID-19 samples from the United States, Italy and Spain. The cDNA or gDNA used as material had been derived from T cells, B-cell-depleted T cells, or PBMCs.

Authors' processing steps: Estimation of nucleated cell counts was performed using reference gene primer amplification. The assay was immunoSEQ multiplex PCR, and TCRdb's table has in-frame clones only and misses some. Clone size and V and J calls were adopted from that table, with D and trimming inferred from the DNA. The table has some 120,000 clones, approximately 80% seen once; the top ten hold about 17%. Sequencing was carried out using peripheral blood. The sequence was collected from a woman in her 50s with acute or convalescent COVID-19.

CDR3 sequence (DNA): TGTGCCAGTAGTCAGTGGAACACTGAAGCTTTCTTT. Protein: CASSQWNTEAFF. The chain couples TRBV19 to TRBJ1-1; D gene unclear. Germline V gives CDR1 LNHDA, CDR2 SQIVND (reference sequence). V dropped 5 bases and J dropped 1 base, with 5 bases sitting between them. The CDR3 runs to 12 residues.